This T cell receptor (beta chain) was recorded in a study of blood T cell repertoires in COVID-19. Study at large: Spain, Italy and the United States supplied samples that represented acute and convalescent COVID-19. Nucleic acid was either cDNA or gDNA, and it came from T cells, B-cell-depleted T cells, or PBMCs.

The CDR3 extends over 14 amino acids. Germline CDR1 reads KGHSH; CDR2 reads LQKENI. The V and J ends lost 6 bases and 4 bases respectively, with 15 bases between them. The method was immunoSEQ multiplex PCR; TCRdb's version includes in-frame clones alone and lacks a portion of them. The sample contains 150,000 to 200,000 clones, around 84% of which appear only once. The source is a woman in her 70s with COVID-19, enrolled during active disease. Source material: peripheral blood. V gene TRBV18 combines with J gene TRBJ1-1; D is perhaps TRBD1 (6 bases). CDR3 sequence reads: CASSPGGQGTEAFF. The CDR3 DNA sequence: TGTGCCAGCTCCCCGGGGGGCCAAGGCACTGAAGCTTTCTTT.